Presented here are 8 T cell receptor beta chains from one specimen sequenced in a study of blood T cell repertoires in COVID-19. Sequencing used immunoSEQ multiplex PCR; TCRdb keeps in-frame clones, though not all of them. Altogether about 93,000 clones are present, almost 80% being singletons, with the ten largest covering around 15%. The source material was peripheral blood. These receptors were obtained from a human donor in a cohort sampled during active COVID-19.

In its sample, this clone was seen once. V usage is TRBV10-3 and J usage is TRBJ2-1, with 10 nucleotides matching TRBD2. This CDR3 is 20 amino acids long. J gave up 1 base and V 0 bases, and 12 bases lay outside the gene matches. Germline-derived CDR1 and CDR2 are ENHRY and SYGVKD. CDR3 nucleotide sequence: TGTGCCATCAGTGAGTCGTCTAGCGGGAGAAACCGTCGTTCCTACAATGAGCAGTTCTTC. Protein sequence: CAISESSSGRNRRSYNEQFF.

There are a few counts of this clone. The chain has TRBV28 and TRBJ1-2, with 7 bases identical to TRBD1. Germline V CDR1 and CDR2: MDHEN, SYDVKM. After removal of 6 bases from V and 6 bases from J, the junction contained 13 bases not matched to a gene. The CDR3 sequence is 15 residues long. Here the CDR3 reads CASRKTGMGRDGYTF. Written as DNA, the CDR3 is TGTGCCAGCAGGAAGACAGGGATGGGGCGGGATGGCTACACCTTC.

The chain joins TRBV10-1 to TRBJ2-1; 12 nucleotides match TRBD2. The CDR3 totals 15 residues. Unmatched junction bases numbered 5, after V lost 6 bases and J lost 5 bases. Germline CDR1 WNHNN, CDR2 SYGVQD (reference sequence). DNA for the CDR3: TGCGCCAGCAGCCCTAGCGGGAGGGCCAACAATGAGCAGTTCTTC. This gives the protein CASSPSGRANNEQFF.

This clone showed up just a few times. CDR3 region: CASSRRLAGGSNTGELFF. The DNA for the CDR3 is TGTGCCAGCAGTCGCCGACTAGCGGGAGGCTCGAACACCGGGGAGCTGTTTTTT. V is TRBV27 and J is TRBJ2-2; 13 bases agree with TRBD2. V lost 5 bases and J lost 0; bases outside the gene matches: 6. Germline V gives CDR1 MNHEY, CDR2 SMNVEV (reference sequence). This CDR3 is built from 18 residues.

The gene calls are TRBV11-2 and TRBJ2-1; a possible D gene is TRBD1 (6 bases). The germline gives CDR1 SGHAT, CDR2 FQNNGV. The CDR3 sequence is 15 residues long. Trimming stripped 2 bases from V and 6 bases from J, with 14 bases between. The DNA of the CDR3 is TGTGCCAGCAGCTTAAAGCAGGGGAATTTCAATGAGCAGTTCTTC. Residues: CASSLKQGNFNEQFF.

This chain links TRBV3-1 (or the pseudogene TRBV3-2) with TRBJ2-3; D is perhaps TRBD2 (6 bases). CDR3 size: 16 residues. Germline V gene data show CDR1 as LGHDT and CDR2 as YNNKEL (reference sequence). V dropped 3 bases and J dropped 3 bases, with 16 bases sitting between them. The CDR3, as DNA: TGTGCCAGCAGCCATGAGGGAGGCCCTATGACAGATACGCAGTATTTT. It encodes CASSHEGGPMTDTQYF.

The V and J genes are TRBV18 and TRBJ1-1; a weak D match, TRBD1 (5 bases). CDR3 length equals 14 residues. V was cut by 5 bases and J by 1 base, with 11 bases left in between. The germline gives CDR1 KGHSH, CDR2 LQKENI. CDR3 sequence reads: CASSSGTRNTEAFF. CDR3 bases: TGTGCCAGCTCATCCGGGACTAGGAACACTGAAGCTTTCTTT.

The rearrangement uses TRBV10-3 and TRBJ1-5; D may be TRBD1 (5 bases). The CDR3 spans 13 residues. CDR1 is ENHRY and CDR2 is SYGVKD in the germline V gene. V was trimmed by 10 bases and J by 4 bases, leaving 14 bases between them. CDR3 DNA: TGTGCCAGCGGCCAGGGTGGAAATCAGCCCCAGCATTTT. Translation gives CASGQGGNQPQHF.